A single sample gave rise to the 9 T cell receptor beta chains below, sequenced in a study of blood T cell repertoires in COVID-19. Method: immunoSEQ multiplex PCR; TCRdb's copy keeps in-frame clones and lacks some. Seen here are 150,000 to 200,000 clones, around 80% observed once, and the top ten hold approximately 15%. Sequencing was carried out using PBMCs or T cells enriched from blood (not recorded which). Receptors were obtained from a man in his 60s who had been exposed to COVID-19.

The rearrangement uses TRBV6-2 or TRBV6-3 and TRBJ1-5; D perhaps matches TRBD1 (6 bases). The CDR3 covers 19 residues. Trimming stripped 3 bases from V and 0 bases from J, with 21 bases between. Per germline, CDR1 MNHEY and CDR2 SVGEGT. The CDR3 sequence is CASSYPHITLDSSNQPQHF. The CDR3 nucleotides read TGTGCCAGCAGTTATCCCCATATTACGTTGGACAGTAGCAATCAGCCCCAGCATTTT.

The J gene is TRBJ2-7, the V gene TRBV27; D call uncertain. With 6 bases removed from V and 8 bases from J, the gap between germline ends came to 11 bases. This CDR3 has 11 amino acids. The germline V gene has CDR1 MNHEY and CDR2 SMNVEV (reference sequence). The CDR3 sequence: CASRAGLQQYF. The CDR3 DNA sequence: TGTGCCAGCAGGGCTGGCCTTCAGCAGTACTTC.

This chain connects TRBV24-1 to TRBJ1-2; 9 nucleotides agree with TRBD1. V lost 6 bases, J lost 0 bases, and 10 bases stayed unmatched. Germline V CDR1 and CDR2: KGHDR, SFDVKD. The CDR3 totals 17 residues. CDR3 coding DNA: TGTGCCACCAGTACTACCGGGACAGGGTCTCCTAACTATGGCTACACCTTC. Translated, it gives CATSTTGTGSPNYGYTF.

The chain uses TRBV27 and TRBJ1-5; D is uncertain. V was pared by 6 bases and J by 3 bases, with 6 bases between. Germline assignment: CDR1 MNHEY and CDR2 SMNVEV (reference sequence). This CDR3 region has 12 residues. The CDR3 nucleotides are TGTGCCAGCAGCACATACAATCAGCCCCAGCATTTT. This encodes CASSTYNQPQHF.

The chain uses TRBV11-2 and TRBJ1-6, with D maybe TRBD1 (6 bases). Germline lookup yields CDR1 SGHAT and CDR2 FQNNGV. The CDR3 is 15 amino acids. V dropped 2 bases and J dropped 7 bases, with 12 bases sitting between them. The DNA for the CDR3 is TGTGCCAGCAGCTTAATGTGGCAGGGGAATTCACCCCTCCACTTT. Its protein is CASSLMWQGNSPLHF.

J is TRBJ2-7 and V is TRBV5-4; 9 bases line up with TRBD2. This CDR3 contains 16 residues. V dropped 4 bases and J dropped 0; count of bases not matched to a gene: 8. The germline V gene has CDR1 SGHNT and CDR2 YYREEE (reference sequence). CDR3 sequence (DNA): TGTGCCAGCAGCCCGGACCCGGGACTAGCCTCCTACGAGCAGTACTTC. The encoded protein is CASSPDPGLASYEQYF.

The chain couples TRBV12-5 to TRBJ1-4; no clear D. CDR3 length: 15 amino acids. The V end was cut by 6 bases, the J end by 6 bases, with 17 bases between. Germline CDR1 LGHNT, CDR2 FRNRAP. As DNA, the CDR3 is TGTGCTAGTGGGCCCGGTCTTGGGAGGGATGAAAAACTGTTTTTT. It yields the protein CASGPGLGRDEKLFF. Based on the CDR3 plus reference TRBV12-5 and TRBJ1-4, the full variable domain is DARVTQTPRHKVTEMGQEVTMRCQPILGHNTVFWYRQTMMQGLELLAYFRNRAPLDDSGMPKDRFSAEMPDATLATLKIQPSEPRDSAVYFCASGPGLGRDEKLFFGSGTQLSVL.

The chain uses TRBV30 and TRBJ2-7, with 7 bases identical to TRBD1. Germline CDR1 reads GTSNPN; CDR2 reads SVGIG (reference sequence). CDR3 size: 16 residues. The junction had 13 bases not matched to a gene; V was cut back by 0 bases and J by 5 bases. The chain's CDR3 is CAWSVGRTGVIHEQYF. The CDR3 DNA follows: TGTGCCTGGAGTGTCGGTCGGACAGGTGTTATCCACGAGCAGTACTTC. The full variable domain, its missing parts supplied by reference TRBV30 and TRBJ2-7, is SQTIHQWPATLVQPVGSPLSLECTVEGTSNPNLYWYRQAAGRGLQLLFYSVGIGQISSEVPQNLSASRPQDRQFILSSKKLLLSDSGFYLCAWSVGRTGVIHEQYFGPGTRLTVT.

V gene TRBV9 combines with J gene TRBJ1-3, with TRBD1 identical over 7 bases. J lost 4 bases, V lost 3 bases, and 7 bases had no gene match. CDR3 length equals 15 residues. The germline V gene has CDR1 SGDLS and CDR2 YYNGEE. The CDR3 DNA reads as TGTGCCAGCAGCGGCCCCGGGACAGCAGGAAACACCATATATTTT. This translates into CASSGPGTAGNTIYF.